These 26 T cell receptor beta chains share one sample of origin, sequenced in a study of T-cell reconstitution after alpha-beta-depleted transplantation in children. Unique molecular identifiers were used to barcode this TCRbeta library. TCRdb itself ran the PCR reads through MiXCR, one entry per CDR3 protein. The repertoire includes approximately 430,000 distinct CDR3 sequences, 15% to 20% of them detected once, and 25% to 30% sits in the top ten. The starting material was PBMCs, mostly from graft donor cells, obtained 360 days after TCRalphabeta/CD19-depleted stem cell transplant. These receptors originate from a boy under two years old who had a stem cell transplant for Wiskott-Aldrich syndrome, so the T cells may come from the graft donor.

V gene TRBV4-3 combines with J gene TRBJ2-1; unclear D gene. The CDR3 has 13 residues. Trimming pared 2 bases from V and 9 bases from J, leaving 11 bases between. The germline CDR1 and CDR2 sequences are LGHNA and YSLEER. CDR3 bases: TGCGCCAGCAGCCAAATATCTTGGGCTGAGCAGTTCTTC. Translating it yields CASSQISWAEQFF.

This clonotype occurred a few times. The rearrangement links TRBV4-1 to TRBJ2-2; D gene ambiguous. The germline CDR1 and CDR2 sequences are MGHRA and YSYEKL. CDR3 length: 13 amino acids. Trimming took off 4 bases at V and 7 bases at J, with 10 bases between the two ends. CDR3 sequence: CASSRRVNGELFF. The CDR3 region has the DNA TGCGCCAGCAGCCGAAGGGTTAACGGGGAGCTGTTTTTT.

About this clonotype itself: Because it lacks the conserved phenylalanine or tryptophan at the end, this CDR3 is likely a read error. This chain uses TRBV10-3 with TRBJ2-7; 11 bases agree with TRBD1. The CDR3 is made up of 15 amino acids. After removal of 3 bases from V and 3 bases from J, the junction contained 4 bases not matched to a gene. Germline V CDR1 and CDR2: ENHRY, SYGVKD. In DNA form, the CDR3 reads TGTGCCATCAGTGATTCCGGGACAGGGGGCTACGAGCAGTACATC. Translation gives CAISDSGTGGYEQYI.

This clonotype was recorded a few times. The V and J genes are TRBV9 and TRBJ2-1; D is perhaps TRBD2 (5 bases). This CDR3 contains 16 residues. V was shortened by 1 base and J by 0 bases, with 11 bases between the two germline ends. Germline CDR1 is SGDLS and CDR2 is YYNGEE. This chain's CDR3 is CASSVSSAPSYNEQFF. DNA of the CDR3: TGTGCCAGCAGCGTAAGTAGCGCCCCCTCCTACAATGAGCAGTTCTTC.

V gene TRBV29-1 combines with J gene TRBJ2-1; 11 nucleotides align to TRBD1. The germline V gene encodes CDR1 SQVTM and CDR2 ANQGSEA. Trimming removed 7 bases from V and 4 bases from J; junction bases left unmatched: 3. The CDR3 covers 13 residues. This chain's CDR3 is CSAGQGAYNEQFF. CDR3 nucleotide sequence: TGCAGCGCAGGACAGGGGGCGTACAATGAGCAGTTCTTC.

This clonotype was seen only a few times. The chain combines TRBV10-3 with TRBJ2-5; a weak D match, TRBD2 (7 bases). This CDR3 region has 14 residues. The germline CDR1 and CDR2 sequences are ENHRY and SYGVKD. Trimming pared 7 bases from V and 3 bases from J, leaving 15 bases between. The CDR3 DNA sequence: TGTGCCATCAATAATAGGGGGGGGGAAGAGACCCAGTACTTC. Residues: CAINNRGGEETQYF.

The chain couples TRBV6-5 to TRBJ2-7; 10 bases agree with TRBD1. This CDR3 region has 16 residues. V shed 0 bases and J 2 bases; nucleotides not matched to a gene: 4. Germline-derived CDR1 and CDR2 are MNHEY and SVGAGI. Written as DNA, the CDR3 is TGTGCCAGCAGTTACTCGCGGACAGGGGGAGCCTACGAGCAGTACTTC. Protein sequence: CASSYSRTGGAYEQYF.

This clonotype occurred a few times. The chain joins TRBV20-1 to TRBJ1-1; no clear D gene. Between the trimmed V and J ends, which lost 4 bases and 5 bases, there was a span of 11 bases. From germline, CDR1 is DFQATT and CDR2 SNEGSKA (reference sequence). The CDR3 contains 12 residues. The CDR3 DNA reads TGCAGTGCTATTCCCCCGGGTACTGAAGCTTTCTTT. Protein: CSAIPPGTEAFF.

This chain connects TRBV13 to TRBJ1-1; D is unresolved. Germline V gene data show CDR1 as PRHDT and CDR2 as FYEKMQ (reference sequence). This CDR3 is 12 amino acids long. The V and J ends lost 5 bases and 7 bases respectively, with 11 bases between them. CDR3 residues: CASSPLGLEAFF. Here the CDR3 DNA reads TGTGCCAGCAGCCCCCTCGGCCTTGAAGCTTTCTTT.

This clonotype was counted between two and nine times. V gene TRBV7-2 combines with J gene TRBJ2-2, with 11 bases that match TRBD2. CDR3 length equals 14 residues. With 7 bases clipped from V and 5 bases from J, the junction kept 3 bases outside the gene matches. Germline V CDR1 and CDR2: SGHTA, FQGNSA. In DNA form, the CDR3 reads TGTGCCAGCATTTGGACTAGCGGGACCGGGGAGCTGTTTTTT. It yields the protein CASIWTSGTGELFF.

The chain uses TRBV5-1 and TRBJ2-5; D is uncertain. Trimming stripped 1 base from V and 1 base from J, with 8 bases between. Germline V lookup: CDR1 SGHRS, CDR2 YFSETQ. The CDR3 sequence is 14 residues long. The CDR3 sequence: CASSLQLFQETQYF. CDR3 in DNA: TGCGCCAGCAGCTTGCAGCTCTTCCAAGAGACCCAGTACTTC. The complete variable domain, with remaining parts taken from reference TRBV5-1 and TRBJ2-5, reads KAGVTQTPRYLIKTRGQQVTLSCSPISGHRSVSWYQQTPGQGLQFLFEYFSETQRNKGNFPGRFSGRQFSNSRSEMNVSTLELGDSALYLCASSLQLFQETQYFGPGTRLLVL.

The sample holds many counts of this clonotype. The chain has TRBV5-5 and TRBJ2-1; 12 bases line up with TRBD2. This CDR3 spans 18 amino acids. J gave up 4 bases and V 4 bases, and 12 bases lay outside the gene matches. Germline CDR1 reads SGHKS; CDR2 reads YYEKEE (reference sequence). CDR3 coding DNA: TGTGCCAGCAGCCCTACCTATGGACTAGCGGGGCCATACAATGAGCAGTTCTTC. It yields the protein CASSPTYGLAGPYNEQFF.

The J gene is TRBJ1-2, the V gene TRBV5-1, with D tentatively TRBD1 (6 bases). CDR1 and CDR2 from the germline V gene are SGHRS and YFSETQ. The V end lost 0 bases, the J end lost 4 bases, and 13 bases lay between the germline ends. The CDR3 loop spans 15 amino acids. In DNA form, the CDR3 reads TGCGCCAGCAGCTTGGTGACAGGTCTCTCCTATGGCTACACCTTC. Its translation: CASSLVTGLSYGYTF. The entire variable domain, with the rest obtained from reference TRBV5-1 and TRBJ1-2, is as follows: KAGVTQTPRYLIKTRGQQVTLSCSPISGHRSVSWYQQTPGQGLQFLFEYFSETQRNKGNFPGRFSGRQFSNSRSEMNVSTLELGDSALYLCASSLVTGLSYGYTFGSGTRLTVV.

This clonotype was counted at least ten times. V is TRBV12-3 or TRBV12-4 and J is TRBJ2-3; TRBD1 agrees at 8 bases. The CDR3 has 15 amino acids. V shed 5 bases and J 0 bases; nucleotides not matched to a gene: 4. This CDR3 is CASSPRQGSTDTQYF. CDR3 DNA: TGTGCCAGCAGTCCCCGACAGGGGAGCACAGATACGCAGTATTTT.

V gene TRBV28 combines with J gene TRBJ2-3; tentative D call: TRBD2 (5 bases). CDR3 size: 15 residues. The V gene's germline CDR1 is MDHEN and CDR2 SYDVKM. The germline V and J ends were trimmed by 4 bases and 0 bases, with 11 bases remaining between them. In DNA form, the CDR3 reads TGTGCCAGCAGTTCCGGGGAAACTAGCACAGATACGCAGTATTTT. It yields the protein CASSSGETSTDTQYF.

The table lists this clonotype with a few counts. The J gene is TRBJ2-7, the V gene TRBV5-1; 10 nucleotides match TRBD1. CDR1 is SGHRS and CDR2 is YFSETQ in the germline V gene. Unmatched junction bases numbered 12, after V lost 6 bases and J lost 6 bases. The CDR3 contains 15 residues. The CDR3 here is CASKYTGTGVGEQYF. CDR3 sequence (DNA): TGCGCCAGCAAATACACCGGGACAGGGGTAGGCGAGCAGTACTTC.

This clonotype was detected only a few times. The chain links TRBV20-1 to TRBJ1-2; D unclear. Trimming cost V 3 bases and J 4 bases, with 9 bases left between them. The CDR3 consists of 12 residues. Germline lookup yields CDR1 DFQATT and CDR2 SNEGSKA (reference sequence). The CDR3 loop is CSASSPSYGYTF. CDR3 in DNA: TGCAGTGCTAGTAGCCCGTCCTATGGCTACACCTTC.

This clonotype was observed a few times. The chain couples TRBV2 to TRBJ2-1; 7 positions match TRBD1. CDR1 is SNHLY, CDR2 FYNNEI, per germline. Losses at the gene ends were 2 bases for V and 2 bases for J; bases not matched to a gene: 3. The CDR3 covers 15 residues. CDR3 in DNA: TGTGCCAGCAGTGAATTCGGGACAGCCTACAATGAGCAGTTCTTC. Its protein is CASSEFGTAYNEQFF.

The chain employs TRBV12-3 or TRBV12-4 and TRBJ2-7, with 7 positions matching TRBD2. The CDR3 runs 14 residues. J lost 4 bases, V lost 6 bases, and 9 bases had no gene match. The CDR3 coding sequence is TGTGCCAGCAGCTCCAGCGGGAAGGGATACGAGCAGTACTTC. It specifies CASSSSGKGYEQYF.

This clonotype was counted ten times or more. The V gene is TRBV4-2, the J gene TRBJ2-7; TRBD2 might be the D (5 bases). The CDR3 contains 16 residues. Trimming stripped 1 base from V and 6 bases from J, with 19 bases between. In germline, CDR1 is LGHNA, CDR2 YNFKEQ. CDR3 coding DNA: TGTGCCAGCAGCCAAGTTGAGTCGACTATTCCCTCCGAGCAGTACTTC. This translates into CASSQVESTIPSEQYF.

The chain is built from TRBV10-3 and TRBJ2-6, with 7 bases aligning to TRBD2. The CDR3 sequence is 17 residues long. V was clipped by 2 bases and J by 0 bases; unmatched bases: 4. Per the germline V gene, CDR1 is ENHRY and CDR2 is SYGVKD. The CDR3 loop is CAISERGGSSGANVLTF. The CDR3 DNA is TGTGCCATCAGTGAGAGGGGAGGGAGCTCTGGGGCCAACGTCCTGACTTTC.

The genes are TRBV28 and TRBJ2-1, with TRBD1 matching over 7 bases. CDR1 and CDR2 from the germline V gene are MDHEN and SYDVKM. J was trimmed by 9 bases and V by 3 bases; bases with no gene match: 11. The CDR3 loop spans 15 amino acids. The CDR3 sequence: CASSFRAGGRSEQFF. As DNA, the CDR3 is TGTGCCAGCAGTTTTCGGGCAGGGGGTAGGAGTGAGCAGTTCTTC.

This clonotype was recorded a few times. The chain joins TRBV20-1 to TRBJ1-4; D is undetermined. Trimming removed 0 bases at V and 0 bases at J, with 5 bases between. The CDR3 is made up of 14 amino acids. The V gene's germline CDR1 is DFQATT and CDR2 SNEGSKA (reference sequence). This CDR3 is CSARDLTTNEKLFF. CDR3 DNA sequence: TGCAGTGCTAGAGATTTAACAACTAATGAAAAACTGTTTTTT.

This clonotype was seen more than once but under ten times. The rearrangement links TRBV7-4 to TRBJ2-7; no clear D. V lost 2 bases and J lost 7, with 18 bases in between. CDR3 length equals 15 residues. Looked up from germline, CDR1 is SGHVT and CDR2 is SQSDAQ. CDR3 sequence: CASSLWSVALREQYF. The CDR3 coding sequence is TGTGCCAGCAGCTTATGGTCCGTCGCGCTTAGAGAGCAGTACTTC.

The chain links TRBV29-1 to TRBJ1-1; D uncertain. The CDR3 covers 11 residues. Germline V gene sequence: CDR1 SQVTM, CDR2 ANQGSEA. The ends were cut back, 5 bases at V and 2 bases at J, with 6 bases in the middle. The CDR3: CSVRSNTEAFF. The CDR3, as DNA: TGCAGCGTTAGAAGTAACACTGAAGCTTTCTTT.

This clonotype was picked up a small number of times. The V and J genes are TRBV27 and TRBJ2-5; D may match TRBD1 or TRBD2 (5 bases each). V was cut by 3 bases and J by 4 bases, with 15 bases left in between. The CDR3 covers 15 residues. CDR1 and CDR2 from the germline V gene are MNHEY and SMNVEV (reference sequence). CDR3 sequence (DNA): TGTGCCAGCAGTTTCTTTGGGACCTTGGGAGAGACCCAGTACTTC. This sequence encodes CASSFFGTLGETQYF.